The sequence of this T cell receptor beta chain was determined in a study of blood T cell repertoires in COVID-19. For the study at large: The analysed material was cDNA or gDNA that came from T cells, B-cell-depleted T cells, or PBMCs.

Only in-frame clones appear in the TCRdb table, and some are missing; sequencing was by immunoSEQ multiplex PCR. This table has about 100,000 clones, around nine tenths appearing once. The source is an older man with acute or convalescent COVID-19. Sequencing was performed on peripheral blood.

CDR3: CASSFGQLNTEAFF. The CDR3, as DNA: TGCGCCAGCAGCTTTGGCCAGTTGAACACTGAAGCTTTCTTT. V gene TRBV5-1 combines with J gene TRBJ1-1; D not resolved. Germline CDR1 and CDR2: SGHRS and YFSETQ. The CDR3 length is 14 residues. The V end was cut by 2 bases, the J end by 0 bases, with 8 bases between.